These 5 T cell receptor beta chains were all obtained from the same sample, sequenced in a study of technical replicates of blood from several donors. The table came from immunoSEQ multiplex PCR; TCRdb's copy has only in-frame clones and leaves some out. This sample carries nearly 95,000 clones, almost 97% of them seen once, and the ten largest clones take approximately 0.36%. Specimen: T cells isolated from PBMCs. The receptors were sampled from a human donor in good health.

The J gene is TRBJ2-1, the V gene TRBV5-1, with 13 bases that match TRBD2. The CDR3 has 15 residues. Trimming took 4 bases from V and 5 from J; bases not matched to a gene: 3. Germline V gene sequence: CDR1 SGHRS, CDR2 YFSETQ. CDR3 in DNA: TGCGCCAGCAGCCGGACTAGCGGGAGTAACAATGAGCAGTTCTTC. Protein: CASSRTSGSNNEQFF.

The chain employs TRBV19 and TRBJ2-7; 10 nucleotides line up with TRBD2. The CDR3 sequence is 15 residues long. The V gene end was trimmed by 3 bases and the J gene end by 2 bases; junction bases not matched to a gene: 4. CDR1 LNHDA and CDR2 SQIVND come from the germline V gene (reference sequence). The CDR3 sequence is CASSMSLAGAYEQYF. As DNA, the CDR3 is TGTGCCAGTAGTATGAGTCTAGCGGGAGCCTACGAGCAGTACTTC.

The chain has TRBV29-1 and TRBJ2-7; maybe TRBD1 (6 bases). CDR1 SQVTM and CDR2 ANQGSEA come from the germline V gene. This CDR3 spans 16 amino acids. Trimming took 6 bases from V and 1 from J, leaving 22 bases between them. CDR3 amino acids: CSVRGTVRDKSYEQYF. CDR3 nucleotides: TGCAGCGTCAGAGGAACGGTTCGGGACAAATCCTACGAGCAGTACTTC.

The gene calls are TRBV6-6 and TRBJ1-4; the D is unclear. Deletions cut 8 bases from V and 7 bases from J, with 14 bases between. The CDR3 runs to 13 residues. CDR1 and CDR2 (germline): MNHNY, SVGAGI (reference sequence). The CDR3 DNA reads as TGTGCCAGCGGGAGGGAGGTGGGTGAAAAACTGTTTTTT. Translation gives CASGREVGEKLFF.

The J gene is TRBJ2-2, the V gene TRBV29-1; D remains unclear. Trimming removed 4 bases from V and 3 bases from J, with 9 bases in between. The CDR3 has 13 residues. Germline V gene lookup returns CDR1 SQVTM and CDR2 ANQGSEA. The CDR3 reads CSVGSQYTGELFF. The CDR3, as DNA: TGCAGCGTTGGATCTCAGTACACCGGGGAGCTGTTTTTT.